These 28 T cell receptor beta chains originate from one sample sequenced in a study of shared clonotypes between healthy human individuals. Here immunoSEQ multiplex PCR was the method, and the copy in TCRdb shows in-frame clones only, minus some. The table has just over 2,000,000 clones, roughly 94% seen once. Sequenced: naive CD4+ T cells sorted from blood. Documented subset: CD45RA+ positively selected. The receptors originated from a man aged 18 to 30 in good health.

CDR3 in amino acids: CSLWWIEKLFF. The CDR3 DNA sequence: TGCAGCCTCTGGTGGATTGAAAAACTGTTTTTT. The chain combines TRBV29-1 with TRBJ1-4; D uncertain. Germline V lookup: CDR1 SQVTM, CDR2 ANQGSEA. Trimming removed 8 bases from V and 7 bases from J, with 11 bases in between. This CDR3 comprises 11 residues.

The V call is TRBV30, the J call TRBJ2-1, with 9 bases fitting TRBD1. The CDR3 loop spans 15 amino acids. Germline loops: CDR1 GTSNPN, CDR2 SVGIG (reference sequence). The trim removed 1 base at V and 2 bases at J, leaving 3 bases unmatched. In DNA form, the CDR3 reads TGTGCCTGGAGTGGGGGGACAGGGACCTACAATGAGCAGTTCTTC. Protein sequence: CAWSGGTGTYNEQFF.

This clone was counted a single time. The chain links TRBV2 to TRBJ1-5, with TRBD1 matching over 7 bases. Per germline, CDR1 SNHLY and CDR2 FYNNEI. CDR3 length: 14 amino acids. J was trimmed by 4 bases and V by 6 bases; bases with no gene match: 6. The CDR3 loop reads CASRRGTDNQPQHF. The CDR3 coding sequence is TGTGCCAGCAGAAGGGGGACAGATAATCAGCCCCAGCATTTT. The full variable domain, with the rest looked up from reference TRBV2 and TRBJ1-5, is EPEVTQTPSHQVTQMGQEVILRCVPISNHLYFYWYRQILGQKVEFLVSFYNNEISEKSEIFDDQFSVERPDGSNFTLKIRSTKLEDSAMYFCASRRGTDNQPQHFGDGTRLSIL.

This clone was counted once. V usage is TRBV5-1 and J usage is TRBJ1-3, with D possibly TRBD1 on 5 matching bases. Trimming removed 0 bases from V and 0 bases from J, with 10 bases in between. CDR3 size: 16 residues. Germline assignment: CDR1 SGHRS and CDR2 YFSETQ. The CDR3 DNA sequence: TGCGCCAGCAGCTTGGGGGACCGCACCTCTGGAAACACCATATATTTT. Its protein product is CASSLGDRTSGNTIYF.

The gene calls are TRBV7-2 and TRBJ2-3; 8 nucleotides align to TRBD2. Germline CDR1 SGHTA, CDR2 FQGNSA. The trim removed 5 bases at V and 4 bases at J, leaving 11 bases unmatched. The length of the CDR3 is 16 residues. CDR3 residues: CASSGASGSESDTQYF. In DNA form, the CDR3 reads TGTGCCAGCAGCGGAGCGAGCGGGAGCGAGTCAGATACGCAGTATTTT.

V is TRBV30 and J is TRBJ1-6, with TRBD1 as a possible D gene (5 bases). The CDR3 runs to 15 residues. V lost 1 base to trimming and J lost 8 bases, with 15 bases between them. The V gene's germline CDR1 is GTSNPN and CDR2 SVGIG (reference sequence). CDR3 nucleotides: TGTGCCTGGAGTGGGTTCGGGACTCCCTATTCACCCCTCCACTTT. Translated, it gives CAWSGFGTPYSPLHF. The full variable domain, its missing parts supplied by reference TRBV30 and TRBJ1-6, is SQTIHQWPATLVQPVGSPLSLECTVEGTSNPNLYWYRQAAGRGLQLLFYSVGIGQISSEVPQNLSASRPQDRQFILSSKKLLLSDSGFYLCAWSGFGTPYSPLHFGNGTRLTVT.

This sequence joins TRBV28 and TRBJ1-2; a weak D match, TRBD1 (6 bases). V was cut by 7 bases and J by 6 bases, with 15 bases left in between. The germline V gene has CDR1 MDHEN and CDR2 SYDVKM. This CDR3 contains 13 residues. This CDR3 is CASITGRGNGYTF. CDR3 DNA sequence: TGTGCCAGCATAACAGGGAGAGGTAATGGCTACACCTTC.

The gene calls are TRBV7-2 and TRBJ2-3, with 16 bases matching TRBD2. Germline values: CDR1 SGHTA, CDR2 FQGNSA. With V trimmed by 5 bases and J by 0 bases, 5 bases remained unmatched. CDR3 length: 18 residues. The CDR3 sequence is CASSRGLAGGPSTDTQYF. CDR3 DNA sequence: TGTGCCAGCAGCCGGGGACTAGCGGGAGGGCCGAGCACAGATACGCAGTATTTT.

This chain connects TRBV2 to TRBJ1-6; 11 bases fit TRBD1. J was trimmed by 9 bases and V by 4 bases; bases with no gene match: 5. Germline V gives CDR1 SNHLY, CDR2 FYNNEI. The CDR3 has 15 residues. The chain's CDR3 is CASSVGQGDTSPLHF. The CDR3 bases are TGTGCCAGCAGTGTGGGACAGGGGGATACTTCACCCCTCCACTTT.

This clone occurred once. In nucleotides, the CDR3 is TGTGCCAGCGATCCAGGGGAGTTTGGAAACACCATATATTTT. It is translated as CASDPGEFGNTIYF. V gene TRBV18 combines with J gene TRBJ1-3; a weak D match, TRBD1 (6 bases). The CDR3 contains 14 residues. The germline V gene has CDR1 KGHSH and CDR2 LQKENI. Trimming stripped 8 bases from V and 3 bases from J, with 14 bases between.

This chain joins TRBV18 and TRBJ2-6; maybe TRBD1 (6 bases). Trimming left V 1 base short and J 8 bases short, with 18 bases between. Germline CDR1 and CDR2: KGHSH and LQKENI. This CDR3 has 17 residues. DNA of the CDR3: TGTGCCAGCTCACCACTCGGTGCAACAGGGTGGTCCAACGTCCTGACTTTC. Its translation: CASSPLGATGWSNVLTF.

The gene calls are TRBV4-1 and TRBJ2-5; 8 bases agree with TRBD2. CDR3 length: 16 residues. V lost 1 base and J lost 5; bases outside the gene matches: 9. Germline CDR1 MGHRA, CDR2 YSYEKL. The CDR3 spells CASSQGGGGIAETQYF. CDR3 DNA: TGCGCCAGCAGCCAAGGCGGCGGGGGGATAGCGGAGACCCAGTACTTC.

The J gene is TRBJ1-6, the V gene TRBV5-1, with 9 positions matching TRBD1. J lost 11 bases, V lost 4 bases, and 13 bases had no gene match. The CDR3 covers 16 residues. Germline assignment: CDR1 SGHRS and CDR2 YFSETQ. The CDR3 sequence is CASSGAAPGQGTPLHF. In nucleotides, the CDR3 is TGCGCCAGCAGCGGAGCAGCCCCGGGACAGGGTACACCCCTCCACTTT.

The chain carries TRBV11-2 and TRBJ1-2; D unresolved. The V and J ends lost 0 bases and 4 bases respectively, with 12 bases between them. Germline loops: CDR1 SGHAT, CDR2 FQNNGV. This CDR3 contains 15 residues. In nucleotides, the CDR3 is TGTGCCAGCAGCTTAGAAATGGGGAAAACCTATGGCTACACCTTC. Amino acids: CASSLEMGKTYGYTF.

The chain uses TRBV11-2 and TRBJ2-2; TRBD2 is a possible D gene (6 bases). The CDR3 consists of 15 residues. Germline values: CDR1 SGHAT, CDR2 FQNNGV. The ends were cut back, 5 bases at V and 3 bases at J, with 13 bases in the middle. The CDR3 loop is CASSVLALDTGELFF. CDR3 bases: TGTGCCAGCAGCGTCCTAGCGCTGGACACCGGGGAGCTGTTTTTT. Filled out from reference TRBV11-2 and TRBJ2-2, the complete variable domain reads EAGVAQSPRYKIIEKRQSVAFWCNPISGHATLYWYQQILGQGPKLLIQFQNNGVVDDSQLPKDRFSAERLKGVDSTLKIQPAKLEDSAVYLCASSVLALDTGELFFGEGSRLTVL.

V gene TRBV2 combines with J gene TRBJ2-1; D call uncertain. This CDR3 is 14 amino acids long. Trimming left V 6 bases short and J 8 bases short, with 17 bases between. CDR1 SNHLY and CDR2 FYNNEI come from the germline V gene. The CDR3 nucleotides are TGTGCCAGCAGCAAAACCGCCGGTCTCGATGAGCAGTTCTTC. Translated: CASSKTAGLDEQFF.

The J gene is TRBJ2-7, the V gene TRBV4-3; 8 bases match TRBD2. Per germline, CDR1 LGHNA and CDR2 YSLEER. V was clipped by 1 base and J by 3 bases; unmatched bases: 5. The CDR3 sequence is 15 residues long. CDR3: CASSQGPSGYYEQYF. CDR3 coding DNA: TGCGCCAGCAGCCAAGGTCCTAGCGGGTACTACGAGCAGTACTTC.

The chain combines TRBV2 with TRBJ2-5; either TRBD1 or TRBD2 may supply D (5 bases each). The CDR3 spans 15 residues. In germline, CDR1 is SNHLY, CDR2 FYNNEI. The V gene lost 2 bases and the J gene lost 4 bases, with 14 bases spanning the gap. The CDR3, as DNA: TGTGCCAGCAGTGAAACGGCAGGGAGTAGAGAGACCCAGTACTTC. Translating it yields CASSETAGSRETQYF.

This chain connects TRBV10-3 to TRBJ2-7, with D possibly matching TRBD2 (5 bases). Trimming cost V 6 bases and J 1 base, with 10 bases left between them. The CDR3 is made up of 13 amino acids. The germline V gene has CDR1 ENHRY and CDR2 SYGVKD. CDR3 protein: CAIRREGSYEQYF. CDR3 bases: TGTGCCATCAGGCGTGAGGGATCCTACGAGCAGTACTTC.

The J gene is TRBJ2-7, the V gene TRBV6-1, with 7 bases that match TRBD1. V was pared by 4 bases and J by 2 bases, with 2 bases of the junction left unmatched. This CDR3 contains 13 residues. In germline, CDR1 is MNHNS, CDR2 SASEGT. CDR3 DNA sequence: TGTGCCAGCAGTGTGGACAGGCCCTACGAGCAGTACTTC. The encoded protein is CASSVDRPYEQYF.

The V call is TRBV6-5, the J call TRBJ1-5, with 8 bases matching TRBD1. After removal of 8 bases from V and 4 bases from J, the junction contained 4 bases not matched to a gene. Per the germline V gene, CDR1 is MNHEY and CDR2 is SVGAGI. The CDR3 runs to 13 residues. The DNA of the CDR3 is TGTGCCAGCGGGCAGGGGGCGAATCAGCCCCAGCATTTT. Translated: CASGQGANQPQHF.

J is TRBJ2-2 and V is TRBV30; 11 positions match TRBD1. With V trimmed by 5 bases and J by 6 bases, 5 bases remained unmatched. Germline loops: CDR1 GTSNPN, CDR2 SVGIG (reference sequence). The CDR3 has 14 residues. The CDR3 spells CAWGRTGGPGELFF. CDR3 bases: TGTGCCTGGGGTCGGACAGGGGGCCCCGGGGAGCTGTTTTTT.

The rearrangement links TRBV28 to TRBJ2-1; D is possibly TRBD1 (6 bases). CDR1 is MDHEN and CDR2 is SYDVKM in the germline V gene. The CDR3 loop spans 13 amino acids. Trimming took off 4 bases at V and 4 bases at J, with 8 bases between the two ends. DNA of the CDR3: TGTGCCAGCAGTTGGACAGCGTACAATGAGCAGTTCTTC. The encoded protein is CASSWTAYNEQFF.

The chain employs TRBV5-6 and TRBJ2-1, with 10 nucleotides matching TRBD2. This CDR3 has 17 residues. V shed 3 bases, J shed 5 bases, and the junction held 11 bases outside the gene matches. Germline CDR1 SGHDT, CDR2 YYEEEE. The CDR3 protein is CASSSLVRLAGDNEQFF. CDR3 coding DNA: TGTGCCAGCAGCTCTCTTGTTCGGCTAGCGGGAGACAATGAGCAGTTCTTC.

The DNA for the CDR3 is TGCGCCAGCAGCTTGGCTGCTAGCGGGAGTGCGAGCTCCTACGAGCAGTACTTC. Translated: CASSLAASGSASSYEQYF. The chain links TRBV5-1 to TRBJ2-7, with TRBD2 matching 10 bases. Germline CDR1 SGHRS, CDR2 YFSETQ. The CDR3 extends over 18 amino acids. V lost 0 bases and J lost 0; bases outside the gene matches: 9.

Turning to this clone: Within the sample, other DNA sequences also encode this same CDR3. The CDR3, as DNA: TGCGCCAGCAGCCAGGGGACAGGGGGCGAGACCCAGTACTTC. Translated, it gives CASSQGTGGETQYF. This chain links TRBV5-1 with TRBJ2-5, with TRBD1 matching 12 bases. There are 14 residues in the CDR3. The germline CDR1 and CDR2 sequences are SGHRS and YFSETQ. V shed 4 bases and J 5 bases; nucleotides not matched to a gene: 3. The variable domain in full, completed from reference TRBV5-1 and TRBJ2-5, reads KAGVTQTPRYLIKTRGQQVTLSCSPISGHRSVSWYQQTPGQGLQFLFEYFSETQRNKGNFPGRFSGRQFSNSRSEMNVSTLELGDSALYLCASSQGTGGETQYFGPGTRLLVL.

There are many counts of this clone. The gene calls are TRBV5-4 and TRBJ2-5; no reliable D call. The germline V gene has CDR1 SGHNT and CDR2 YYREEE (reference sequence). Trimming stripped 0 bases from V and 6 bases from J, with 9 bases between. The CDR3 extends over 13 amino acids. The CDR3 bases are TGTGCCAGCAGCTTGGTGCCGGAGAAGACCCAGTACTTC. The encoded protein is CASSLVPEKTQYF.

The chain links TRBV28 to TRBJ1-4; 8 bases line up with TRBD1. This CDR3 spans 16 amino acids. With 3 bases clipped from V and 16 bases from J, the junction kept 19 bases outside the gene matches. Per the germline V gene, CDR1 is MDHEN and CDR2 is SYDVKM. CDR3 in DNA: TGTGCCAGCAGTTTCCCCCAAAGGACAGGGCGGTTTGAGCCGTTTTTT. Translating gives CASSFPQRTGRFEPFF.